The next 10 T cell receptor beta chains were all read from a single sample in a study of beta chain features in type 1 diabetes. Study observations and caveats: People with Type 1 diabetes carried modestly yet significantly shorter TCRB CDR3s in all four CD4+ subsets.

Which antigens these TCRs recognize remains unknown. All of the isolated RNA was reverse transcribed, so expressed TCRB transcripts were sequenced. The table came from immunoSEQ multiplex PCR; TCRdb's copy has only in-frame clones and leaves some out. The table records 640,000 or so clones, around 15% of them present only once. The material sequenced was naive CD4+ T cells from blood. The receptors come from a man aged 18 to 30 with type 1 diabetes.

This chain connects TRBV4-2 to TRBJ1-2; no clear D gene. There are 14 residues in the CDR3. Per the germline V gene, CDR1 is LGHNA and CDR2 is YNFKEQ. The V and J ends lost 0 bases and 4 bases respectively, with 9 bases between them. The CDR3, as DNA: TGTGCCAGCAGCCAAGATCGGCAGACCTATGGCTACACCTTC. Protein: CASSQDRQTYGYTF.

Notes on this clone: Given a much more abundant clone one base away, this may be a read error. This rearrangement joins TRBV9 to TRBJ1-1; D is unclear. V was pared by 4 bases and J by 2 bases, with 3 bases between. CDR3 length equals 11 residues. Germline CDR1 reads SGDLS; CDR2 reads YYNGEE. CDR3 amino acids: CASSLNTEAFF. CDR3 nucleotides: TGTGCCAGCAGCTTAAACACTGAAGCTTTCTTT. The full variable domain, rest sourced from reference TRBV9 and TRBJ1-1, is DSGVTQTPKHLITATGQRVTLRCSPRSGDLSVYWYQQSLDQGLQFLIQYYNGEERAKGNILERFSAQQFPDLHSELNLSSLELGDSALYFCASSLNTEAFFGQGTRLTVV.

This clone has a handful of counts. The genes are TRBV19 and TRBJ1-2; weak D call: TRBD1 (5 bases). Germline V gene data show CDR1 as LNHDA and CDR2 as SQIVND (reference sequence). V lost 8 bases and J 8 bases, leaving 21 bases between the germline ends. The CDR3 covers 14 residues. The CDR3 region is CASADETRGRGYTF. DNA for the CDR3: TGTGCCAGTGCAGATGAGACACGGGGACGGGGCTACACCTTC.

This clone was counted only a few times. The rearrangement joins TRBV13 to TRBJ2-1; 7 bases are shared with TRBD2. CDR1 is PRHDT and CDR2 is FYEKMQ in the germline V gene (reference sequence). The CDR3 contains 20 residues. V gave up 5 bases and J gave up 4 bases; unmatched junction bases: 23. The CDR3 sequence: CASSPTGFFGGTDPYNEQFF. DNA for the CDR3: TGTGCCAGCAGCCCCACTGGGTTCTTCGGGGGGACCGACCCTTACAATGAGCAGTTCTTC.

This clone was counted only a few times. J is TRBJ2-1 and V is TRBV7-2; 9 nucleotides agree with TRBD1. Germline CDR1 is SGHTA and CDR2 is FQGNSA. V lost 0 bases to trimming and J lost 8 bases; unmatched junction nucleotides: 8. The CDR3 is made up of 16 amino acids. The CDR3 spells CASSLAGQGLVDEQFF. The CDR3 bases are TGTGCCAGCAGCTTAGCGGGACAGGGCCTCGTCGATGAGCAGTTCTTC.

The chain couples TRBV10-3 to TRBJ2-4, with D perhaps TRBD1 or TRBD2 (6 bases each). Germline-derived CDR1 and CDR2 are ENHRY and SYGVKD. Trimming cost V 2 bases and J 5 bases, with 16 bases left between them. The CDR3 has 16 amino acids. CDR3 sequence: CAISERGGGEENIQYF. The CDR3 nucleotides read TGTGCCATCAGTGAGAGAGGAGGGGGAGAAGAAAACATTCAGTACTTC.

CDR3 sequence reads: CASSYSEGIETQYF. CDR3 sequence (DNA): TGTGCCAGCAGTTACTCCGAGGGCATCGAGACCCAGTACTTC. The chain has TRBV6-5 and TRBJ2-5; D may be TRBD2 (5 bases). This CDR3 contains 14 residues. V was clipped by 0 bases and J by 5 bases, with 10 bases between them. The germline gives CDR1 MNHEY, CDR2 SVGAGI.

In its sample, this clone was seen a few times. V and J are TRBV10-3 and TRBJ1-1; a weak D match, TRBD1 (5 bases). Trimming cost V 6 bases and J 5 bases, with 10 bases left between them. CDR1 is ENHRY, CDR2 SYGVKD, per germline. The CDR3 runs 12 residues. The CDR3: CAIRGEGTEAFF. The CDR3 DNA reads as TGTGCCATCAGGGGGGAGGGGACTGAAGCTTTCTTT.

The DNA of the CDR3 is TGTGCCTGGAGCCCTACAACGAGCTTTCCGGGGGAGACCATATATTTT. Amino acids: CAWSPTTSFPGETIYF. This chain joins TRBV30 and TRBJ1-3; D is perhaps TRBD1 (5 bases). Germline V CDR1 and CDR2: GTSNPN, SVGIG (reference sequence). The CDR3 loop spans 16 amino acids. With 3 bases removed from V and 10 bases from J, the gap between germline ends came to 25 bases.

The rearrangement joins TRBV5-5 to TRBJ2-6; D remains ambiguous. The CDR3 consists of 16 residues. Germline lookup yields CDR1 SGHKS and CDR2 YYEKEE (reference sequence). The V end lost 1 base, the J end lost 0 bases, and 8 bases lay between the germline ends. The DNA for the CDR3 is TGTGCCAGCAGCTTGACCGATAGCTCTGGGGCCAACGTCCTGACTTTC. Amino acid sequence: CASSLTDSSGANVLTF.